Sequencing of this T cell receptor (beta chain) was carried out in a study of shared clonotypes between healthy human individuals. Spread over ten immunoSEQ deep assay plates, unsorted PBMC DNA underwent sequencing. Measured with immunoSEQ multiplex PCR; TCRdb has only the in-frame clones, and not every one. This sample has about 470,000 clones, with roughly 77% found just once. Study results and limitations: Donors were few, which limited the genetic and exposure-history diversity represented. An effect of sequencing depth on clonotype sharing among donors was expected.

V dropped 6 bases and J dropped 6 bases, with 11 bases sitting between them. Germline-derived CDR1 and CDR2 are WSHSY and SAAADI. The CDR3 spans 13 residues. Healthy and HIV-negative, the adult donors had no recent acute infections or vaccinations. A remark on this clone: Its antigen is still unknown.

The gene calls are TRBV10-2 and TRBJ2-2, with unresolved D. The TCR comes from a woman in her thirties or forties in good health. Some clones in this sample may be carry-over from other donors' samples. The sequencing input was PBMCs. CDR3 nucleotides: TGCGCCAGCAGCGACGATCCCTCCGGGGAGCTGTTTTTT. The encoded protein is CASSDDPSGELFF.